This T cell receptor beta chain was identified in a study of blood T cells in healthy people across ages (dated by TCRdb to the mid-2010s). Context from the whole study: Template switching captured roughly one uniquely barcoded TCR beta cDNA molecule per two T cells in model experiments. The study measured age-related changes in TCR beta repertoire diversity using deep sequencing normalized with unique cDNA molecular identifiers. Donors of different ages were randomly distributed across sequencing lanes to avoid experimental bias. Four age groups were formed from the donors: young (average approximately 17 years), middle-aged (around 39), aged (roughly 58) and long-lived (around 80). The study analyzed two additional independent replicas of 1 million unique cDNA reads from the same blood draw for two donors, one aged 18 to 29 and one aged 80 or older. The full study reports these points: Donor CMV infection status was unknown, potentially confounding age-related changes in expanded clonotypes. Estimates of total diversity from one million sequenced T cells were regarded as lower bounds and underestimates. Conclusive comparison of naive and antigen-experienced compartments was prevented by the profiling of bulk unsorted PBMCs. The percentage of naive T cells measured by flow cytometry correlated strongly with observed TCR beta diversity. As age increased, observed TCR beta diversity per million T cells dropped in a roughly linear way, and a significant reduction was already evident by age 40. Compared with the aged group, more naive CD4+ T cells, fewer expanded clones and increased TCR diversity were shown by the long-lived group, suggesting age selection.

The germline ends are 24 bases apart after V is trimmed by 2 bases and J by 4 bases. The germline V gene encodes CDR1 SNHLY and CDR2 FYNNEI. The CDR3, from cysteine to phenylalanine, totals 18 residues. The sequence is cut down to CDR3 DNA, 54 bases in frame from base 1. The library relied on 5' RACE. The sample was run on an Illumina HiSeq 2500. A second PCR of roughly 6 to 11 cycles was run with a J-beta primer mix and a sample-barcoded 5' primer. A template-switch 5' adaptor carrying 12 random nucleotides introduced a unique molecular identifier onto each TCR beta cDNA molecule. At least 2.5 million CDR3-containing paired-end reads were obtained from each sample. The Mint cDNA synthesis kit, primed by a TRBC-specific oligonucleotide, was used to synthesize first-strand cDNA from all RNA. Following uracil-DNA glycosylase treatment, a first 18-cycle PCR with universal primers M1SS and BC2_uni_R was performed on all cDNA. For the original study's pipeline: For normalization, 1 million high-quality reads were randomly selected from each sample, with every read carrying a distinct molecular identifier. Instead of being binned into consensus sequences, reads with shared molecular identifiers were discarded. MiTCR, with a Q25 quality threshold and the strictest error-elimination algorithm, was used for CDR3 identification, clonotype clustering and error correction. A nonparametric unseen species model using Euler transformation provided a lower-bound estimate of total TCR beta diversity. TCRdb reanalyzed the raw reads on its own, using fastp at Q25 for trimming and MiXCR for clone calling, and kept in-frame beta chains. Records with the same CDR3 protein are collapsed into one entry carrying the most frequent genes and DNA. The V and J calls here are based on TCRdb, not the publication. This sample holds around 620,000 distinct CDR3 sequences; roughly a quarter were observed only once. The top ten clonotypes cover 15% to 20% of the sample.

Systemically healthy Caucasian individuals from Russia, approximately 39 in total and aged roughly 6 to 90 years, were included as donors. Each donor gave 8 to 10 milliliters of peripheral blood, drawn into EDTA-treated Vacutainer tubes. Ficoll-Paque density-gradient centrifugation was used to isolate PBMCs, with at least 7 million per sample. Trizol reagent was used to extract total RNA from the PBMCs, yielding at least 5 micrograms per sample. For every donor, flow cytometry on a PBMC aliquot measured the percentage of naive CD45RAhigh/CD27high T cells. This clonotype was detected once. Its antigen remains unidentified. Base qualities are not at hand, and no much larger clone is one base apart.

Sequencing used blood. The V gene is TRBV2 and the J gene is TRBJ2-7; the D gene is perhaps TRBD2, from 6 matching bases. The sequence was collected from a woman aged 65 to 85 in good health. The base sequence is TGTGCCAGCAGTGAACCGGGAGTACGGGCCTTGGGGGAATACGAGCAGTACTTC. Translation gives CASSEPGVRALGEYEQYF. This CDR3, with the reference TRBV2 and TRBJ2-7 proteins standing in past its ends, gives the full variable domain EPEVTQTPSHQVTQMGQEVILRCVPISNHLYFYWYRQILGQKVEFLVSFYNNEISEKSEIFDDQFSVERPDGSNFTLKIRSTKLEDSAMYFCASSEPGVRALGEYEQYFGPGTRLTVT.